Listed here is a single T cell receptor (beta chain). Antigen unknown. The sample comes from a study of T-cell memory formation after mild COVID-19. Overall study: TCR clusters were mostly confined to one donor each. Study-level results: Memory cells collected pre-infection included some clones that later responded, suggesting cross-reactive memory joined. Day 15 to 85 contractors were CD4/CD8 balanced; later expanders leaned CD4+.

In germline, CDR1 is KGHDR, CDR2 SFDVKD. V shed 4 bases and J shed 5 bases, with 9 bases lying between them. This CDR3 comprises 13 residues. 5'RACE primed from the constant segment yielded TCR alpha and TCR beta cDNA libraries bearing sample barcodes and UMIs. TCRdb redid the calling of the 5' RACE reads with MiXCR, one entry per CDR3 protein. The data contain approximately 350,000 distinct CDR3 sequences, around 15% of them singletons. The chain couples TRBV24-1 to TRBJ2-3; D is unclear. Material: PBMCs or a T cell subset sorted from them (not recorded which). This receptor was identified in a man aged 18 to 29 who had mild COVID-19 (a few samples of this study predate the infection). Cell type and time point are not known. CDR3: CATSDPLEDTQYF. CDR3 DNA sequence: TGTGCCACCAGTGACCCCTTAGAAGATACGCAGTATTTT.